This TCR beta chain originates from a study of cytomegalovirus exposure and HLA in healthy donors. Germline V gene data show CDR1 as SGHTA and CDR2 as FQGTGA. V was trimmed by 6 bases and J by 7 bases, leaving 16 bases between them. The CDR3 has 14 amino acids. It was with 60 Vbeta and 13 Jbeta primers that the PCR ran. The method was immunoSEQ multiplex PCR; TCRdb's version includes in-frame clones alone and lacks a portion of them. The sample lists 150,000 to 200,000 clones; around four fifths were seen once. The origin of this receptor is a man between 18 and 35 years old in good health and CMV-seronegative. The chain joins TRBV7-3 to TRBJ2-1; the D gene is possibly TRBD2 (6 bases). Material: PBMCs. CDR3: CASRRDSGVNEQFF. CDR3 coding DNA: TGTGCCAGCAGGCGGGACTCGGGAGTTAATGAGCAGTTCTTC.